The present T cell receptor beta chain was sequenced within a study of blood T cell repertoires in COVID-19. Looking at the study overall: The United States, Italy and Spain supplied acute and convalescent COVID-19 samples. T cells, B-cell-depleted T cells, or PBMCs supplied cDNA or gDNA.

Per the study methods: Scientists estimated how many nucleated cells there were by amplifying reference gene primers. Produced via immunoSEQ multiplex PCR; TCRdb's table is partial and in-frame only. D and trimming were read from the DNA, whereas the V and J calls and clone size are those reported in that table. Altogether about 220,000 clones are present, approximately 77% being singletons, with the ten largest covering 3% to 4.5%. Sequenced sample: peripheral blood. The sequence came from a woman of 80 years or more with acute or convalescent COVID-19.

In DNA form, the CDR3 reads TGTGCCAGCAGTTTGGGGACTCACGATTACGAGCAGTACTTC. This translates into CASSLGTHDYEQYF. The V call is TRBV28, the J call TRBJ2-7, with a possible D match to TRBD2 (6 bases). Germline lookup yields CDR1 MDHEN and CDR2 SYDVKM. Deletions cut 3 bases from V and 4 bases from J, with 13 bases between. This CDR3 region has 14 residues.